A selection of T cell receptor beta chains follows, all from one sample in a study of technical replicates of blood from a handful of donors. Clones were sequenced by immunoSEQ multiplex PCR, and TCRdb holds only the in-frame ones, with some missing. The sample includes some 71,000 clones, approximately 96% of them seen just once. The source material was T cells isolated from PBMCs. Receptor source: a human donor in good health. Both conserved end residues are part of each CDR3. A D gene is named only where the DNA matches it firmly. A row's size may be missing; if present it is once, few, many or a size class.

clone_size,j_call,d_call,v_call,cdr3_nt,cdr3_aa
NA,TRBJ1-2,NA,TRBV4-3,TGCGCCAGCAGCCAGTTGCTGGGGAGTCAAGCTAACTATGGCTACACCTTC,CASSQLLGSQANYGYTF
NA,TRBJ2-1,NA,TRBV19,TGTGCCAGTAAAGTGGTGGGGAGTCGGGAGCAGTTCTTC,CASKVVGSREQFF
once,TRBJ2-7,TRBD2,TRBV4-1,TGCGCCAGCAGCCAAATAGCGGGAGCCTACGAGCAGTACTTC,CASSQIAGAYEQYF
NA,TRBJ2-7,TRBD1,TRBV2,TGTGCCAGCAGAGGACAGGGACTCTACGAGCAGTACTTC,CASRGQGLYEQYF
once,TRBJ2-1,NA,TRBV7-9,TGTGCCAGCAGCTTAACGATGAGCTCCTACAATGAGCAGTTCTTC,CASSLTMSSYNEQFF
NA,TRBJ2-7,TRBD1,TRBV9,TGTGCCAGCAGCGCAGATGGGACAGGGGGCTACGAGCAGTACTTC,CASSADGTGGYEQYF
NA,TRBJ1-6,TRBD1,TRBV6-5,TGTGCCAGCAGTTCCGGGACAGGGCTCGTTTCACCCCTCCACTTT,CASSSGTGLVSPLHF
NA,TRBJ2-7,NA,TRBV5-1,TGCGCCAGCAGCTCGCTCCGGGGAAGTTCGGCGTTCGAGCAGTACTTC,CASSSLRGSSAFEQYF
NA,TRBJ2-3,TRBD2,TRBV5-4,TGTGCCAGCAGTTCTACCGGGACTAGCGGGACTTTCGGCACAGATACGCAGTATTTT,CASSSTGTSGTFGTDTQYF
NA,TRBJ1-5,TRBD1,TRBV18,TGTGCCAGCTCGTACATACAGGGGGCAGGGAGCAATCAGCCCCAGCATTTT,CASSYIQGAGSNQPQHF
NA,TRBJ2-3,TRBD2,TRBV2,TGTGCCAGCCAACTAGCGGGAGGCCCCGTTACGCAGTATTTT,CASQLAGGPVTQYF
NA,TRBJ2-7,TRBD1,TRBV29-1,TGCAGCGCCACGACAGGGGGAGACTCCTACGAGCAGTACTTC,CSATTGGDSYEQYF
NA,TRBJ2-6,NA,TRBV2,TGTGCCAGCAGTACAGCCACCTCCTCTGGGGCCAACGTCCTGACTTTC,CASSTATSSGANVLTF